This T cell receptor (beta chain) was recorded in a study of shared clonotypes between healthy human individuals (dated by TCRdb to the early 2020s). About the investigation overall: The cohort comprised two women and a few men aged 18 to 49 years. Per donor, three plates each were used for CD4 naive and CD4 memory, two for CD8 naive, and one for CD8 memory. Blood TCR repertoires of a handful of healthy adults were deeply sequenced to estimate repertoire size and the extent of clonotype sharing between individuals. Different laboratories and diverse techniques were used to prepare libraries and sequence TCR repertoires, to increase sequencing depth and limit assay-specific biases. Leukapheresis yielded between about 0.85 and 10 billion PBMCs per donor.

Using the deep immunoSEQ assay, TCR CDR3 regions were amplified from genomic DNA by multiplex PCR. Extracted genomic DNA from each cell subset was distributed evenly across all wells of several immunoSEQ 96-well plates, and each plate was treated as a replicate. For sorted subsets, about 200 ng genomic DNA, equal to tens of thousands of T cell genomes, was loaded into each replicate PCR. Purified libraries were measured with a Qubit 3.0 fluorometer, size-checked on a Bioanalyzer 2100, and measured again with the KAPA Library Quantification kit. A separate single-read 150-cycle Illumina NextSeq 550 flow cell was used to sequence each immunoSEQ 96-well plate. In the source study's methods: Because only junctional sequences without quality scores were contained in the immunoSEQ output, filtering matching that applied to full-length reads could not be performed. Sequences were annotated with PyIR, a Python wrapper for IgBLAST v1.9, and V/J genes and CDR3 were assigned using IMGT germline references. Reads were removed for weak V/J assignments (E-value above 1e-6), missing CDR3, stop codons, out-of-frame junctions, or ambiguous translated residues. V3J clonotypes were defined as sequences sharing an identical inferred V gene, J gene, and CDR3 amino acid sequence. Percentage overlap between repertoires was computed as shared unique clonotypes divided by the size of the smaller repertoire. Richness of each repertoire was evaluated using RTK rarefaction, the Chao1 estimator, and Recon v2.1 estimates of unobserved clonotypes. Generation probabilities for all TCRbeta clonotypes obtained by the gDNA method from several donors were computed using OLGA. TCRdb mirrors the immuneACCESS table, restricted to in-frame sequences. Some clones are absent from its copies; in checked studies, under half trace to an unresolved V gene, and the reason for the others is unknown. The D gene and trimming were derived from the DNA, and the V and J assignments and clone size from that table. The sample has over 950,000 clones on record, approximately 80% of them singletons. Approximately 0.9% of the sample is taken by the ten largest.

What the authors observed across the whole study: Because the study included only a small number of donors, the genetic and exposure-history diversity represented was limited. Sharing across several donors was observed for 5% to 6.5% of naive CD4, 3.5% of naive CD8, 2% to 2.5% of memory CD4, and 0.4% of memory CD8 clonotypes. Clonotypes shared by all four sorted-subset donors showed higher generation probabilities than non-shared clonotypes. Pairwise subsampling led to the expectation that sequencing depth would affect the degree of clonotype sharing among donors. Estimated clonotype richness was generally larger for naive than for memory subsets. Even with the large sequencing depth, rarefaction of the sorted-subset datasets indicated that sequencing was incomplete. Only blood was sampled, and tissue TCR repertoires likely differ from those in blood.

Healthy HIV-negative adults with no recently reported acute infections or vaccinations were included as donors. Every donor was a Caucasian adult living in Nashville, Tennessee, USA. CD4+ T cells were enriched through magnetic negative selection, after which naive cells were positively selected on CD45RA and the remaining negative fraction served as the memory subset. After blood collection by leukapheresis, PBMCs were isolated using Ficoll-Histopaque density gradient centrifugation and then cryopreserved in the vapor phase of liquid nitrogen. Analytical flow cytometry was used to check the purity and quantity of every magnetically sorted T cell population. From each sorted fraction, genomic DNA was isolated and quantified by UV absorbance on a Nanodrop 2000c. This clone was picked up many times. Its antigen is still unknown. Base-call qualities are not available, and no considerably larger clone is one nucleotide away.

The CDR3 runs 14 amino acids, cysteine and phenylalanine included. Only the CDR3 DNA is retained, 42 bases long and in frame from the first base. CDR1 and CDR2 were assigned from the germline V gene as SGHTA and FQGNSA. Trimming takes 3 bases off V and 2 bases off J; junction bases not matched to a gene: 3. This receptor was taken from a man younger than 35 in good health. Some clones in this sample may be carry-over from other donors' samples. Recombination joined TRBV7-2 with TRBJ2-7, and 8 bases in between align with TRBD1. The specimen sequenced was memory CD4+ T cells from PBMCs. The sample's cell subset or site label, in plain terms: CD45RA-negative fraction. This receptor has the CDR3 CASSFYRGTYEQYF. The nucleotide sequence is TGTGCCAGCAGCTTTTACAGGGGGACCTACGAGCAGTACTTC.